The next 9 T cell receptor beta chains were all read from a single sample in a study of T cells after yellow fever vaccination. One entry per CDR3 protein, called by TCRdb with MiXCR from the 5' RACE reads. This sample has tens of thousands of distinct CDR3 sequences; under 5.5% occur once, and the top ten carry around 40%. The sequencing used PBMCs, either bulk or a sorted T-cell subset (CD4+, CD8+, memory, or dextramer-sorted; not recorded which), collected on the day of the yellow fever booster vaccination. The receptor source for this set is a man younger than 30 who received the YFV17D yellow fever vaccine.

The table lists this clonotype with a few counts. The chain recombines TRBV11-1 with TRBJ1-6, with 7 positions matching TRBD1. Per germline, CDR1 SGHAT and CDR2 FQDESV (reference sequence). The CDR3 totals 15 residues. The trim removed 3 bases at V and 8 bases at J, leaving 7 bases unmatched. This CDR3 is CASSFITGEDSPLHF. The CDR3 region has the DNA TGTGCCAGCAGCTTCATAACAGGGGAGGATTCACCCCTCCACTTT.

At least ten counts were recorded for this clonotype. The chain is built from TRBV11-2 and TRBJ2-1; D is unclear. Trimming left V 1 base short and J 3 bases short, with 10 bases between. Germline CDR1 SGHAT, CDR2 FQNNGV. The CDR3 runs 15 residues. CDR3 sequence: CASSLAGVSYNEQFF. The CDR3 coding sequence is TGTGCCAGCAGCTTAGCTGGCGTCAGCTACAATGAGCAGTTCTTC.

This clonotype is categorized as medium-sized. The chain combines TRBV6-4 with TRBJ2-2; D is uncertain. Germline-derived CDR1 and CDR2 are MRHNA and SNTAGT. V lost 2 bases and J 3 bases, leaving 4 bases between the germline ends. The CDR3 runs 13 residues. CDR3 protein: CASSDRDTGELFF. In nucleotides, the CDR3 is TGTGCCAGCAGTGACAGGGACACCGGGGAGCTGTTTTTT.

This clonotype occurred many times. This CDR3 is CASSLGGQAWETQYF. The CDR3 region has the DNA TGTGCCAGCAGCTTAGGTGGACAGGCGTGGGAGACCCAGTACTTC. The V call is TRBV7-2, the J call TRBJ2-5; 7 nucleotides line up with TRBD1. The J segment lost 5 bases and the V segment lost 1 base, leaving 7 bases of the junction unmatched. CDR3 size: 15 residues. From germline, CDR1 is SGHTA and CDR2 FQGNSA.

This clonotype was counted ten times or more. The CDR3 loop is CATSVRGRTDTQYF. In DNA form, the CDR3 reads TGTGCCACCAGTGTGCGGGGGCGCACAGATACGCAGTATTTT. The chain employs TRBV24-1 and TRBJ2-3, with D perhaps TRBD2 (7 bases). Germline CDR1 reads KGHDR; CDR2 reads SFDVKD. The germline V and J ends were trimmed by 5 bases and 1 base, with 9 bases remaining between them. The CDR3 is made up of 14 amino acids.

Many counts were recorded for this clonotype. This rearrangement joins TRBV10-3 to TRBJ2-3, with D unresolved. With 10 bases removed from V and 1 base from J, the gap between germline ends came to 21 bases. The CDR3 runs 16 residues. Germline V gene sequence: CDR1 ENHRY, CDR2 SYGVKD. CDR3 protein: CASTPNPSIGTDTQYF. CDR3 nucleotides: TGTGCCAGCACCCCCAACCCCAGCATAGGCACAGATACGCAGTATTTT.

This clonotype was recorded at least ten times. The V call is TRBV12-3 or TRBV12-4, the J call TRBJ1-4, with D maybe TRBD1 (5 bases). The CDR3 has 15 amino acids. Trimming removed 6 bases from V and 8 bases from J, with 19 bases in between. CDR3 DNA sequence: TGTGCCAGCAGCTGGCGGGACCCGGGGGGGGAAAAACTGTTTTTT. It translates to CASSWRDPGGEKLFF.

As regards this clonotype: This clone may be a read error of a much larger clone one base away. Here the CDR3 DNA reads TGTGCCAGCAGCTTAGCCATCCAGGCGGGGGAGGGTGAAGCTTACTTT. Its translation: CASSLAIQAGEGEAYF. The chain uses TRBV11-2 and TRBJ1-1, with a tentative D call TRBD1 (5 bases). Germline V gene data show CDR1 as SGHAT and CDR2 as FQNNGV. The CDR3 runs 16 residues.

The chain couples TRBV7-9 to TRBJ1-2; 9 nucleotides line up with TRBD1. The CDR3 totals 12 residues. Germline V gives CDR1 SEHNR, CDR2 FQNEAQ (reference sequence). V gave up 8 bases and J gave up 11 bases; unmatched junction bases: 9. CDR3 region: CASRTGGVDYTF. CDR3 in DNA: TGTGCCAGCCGAACAGGGGGCGTCGATTACACCTTC. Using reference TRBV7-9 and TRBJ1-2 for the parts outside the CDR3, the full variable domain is DTGVSQNPRHKITKRGQNVTFRCDPISEHNRLYWYRQTLGQGPEFLTYFQNEAQLEKSRLLSDRFSAERPKGSFSTLEIQRTEQGDSAMYLCASRTGGVDYTFGSGTRLTVV.